This T cell receptor (beta chain) was identified during a study of PD-L1 blockade in urothelial cancer. The CDR3 is 18 amino acids. Germline CDR1 is KGHSH and CDR2 is LQKENI. Trimming at V came to 2 bases and at J to 1 base, leaving 11 bases not matched to a gene. Data came from immunoSEQ multiplex PCR; TCRdb stores just in-frame clones and leaves some out. The sample consists of about 37,000 clones, about four fifths of them appearing once. V usage is TRBV18 and J usage is TRBJ1-3; 7 nucleotides align to TRBD1. This TCR was recovered from a man in his 60s with urothelial cancer. The sequenced sample was PBMCs, obtained around atezolizumab (anti-PD-L1) treatment. CDR3 in DNA: TGTGCCAGCTCACCAAAAAATTTTGCCAGGGGGTCTGGAAACACCATATATTTT. Amino acid sequence: CASSPKNFARGSGNTIYF.